The clone carrying this T cell receptor (beta chain) was seen at least ten times. Its antigen is not known. TCR beta CDR3 regions were amplified from RNA transcripts. Initially, a first-round RT-PCR of the TCR CDR3 employed the HTBI primer set. MiXCR was run by TCRdb on the multiplex PCR reads, yielding one entry per CDR3 protein. In the table there are over 500,000 distinct CDR3 sequences, 17% of which are singletons. The data derive from a study of T cells in Graves' hyperthyroidism and ophthalmopathy. About the research overall: Peripheral blood draws took place at initial diagnosis, ahead of any treatment. General observations from the study: Through a model of 13 V-J features, ophthalmopathy was separated from stable hyperthyroidism.

V lost 2 bases and J 7 bases, leaving 14 bases between the germline ends. This CDR3 region has 15 residues. The germline CDR1 and CDR2 sequences are SGHTA and FQGNSA. The cohort's ophthalmopathy patients, a group with duration under 3 months, had a Clinical Activity Score of at least 3 and a NOSPECS grade of at least 4. Patients having uncontrolled infection, another autoimmune disease, pregnancy or lactation were not included. This chain uses TRBV7-2 with TRBJ2-2, with a possible D match to TRBD2 (5 bases). The sequenced sample consisted of blood. The clonotype was recovered from a woman younger than 35 with Graves' ophthalmopathy. This CDR3 is CASSLTVALGGELFF. CDR3 sequence (DNA): TGTGCCAGCAGCTTAACGGTAGCGTTGGGCGGGGAGCTGTTTTTT.